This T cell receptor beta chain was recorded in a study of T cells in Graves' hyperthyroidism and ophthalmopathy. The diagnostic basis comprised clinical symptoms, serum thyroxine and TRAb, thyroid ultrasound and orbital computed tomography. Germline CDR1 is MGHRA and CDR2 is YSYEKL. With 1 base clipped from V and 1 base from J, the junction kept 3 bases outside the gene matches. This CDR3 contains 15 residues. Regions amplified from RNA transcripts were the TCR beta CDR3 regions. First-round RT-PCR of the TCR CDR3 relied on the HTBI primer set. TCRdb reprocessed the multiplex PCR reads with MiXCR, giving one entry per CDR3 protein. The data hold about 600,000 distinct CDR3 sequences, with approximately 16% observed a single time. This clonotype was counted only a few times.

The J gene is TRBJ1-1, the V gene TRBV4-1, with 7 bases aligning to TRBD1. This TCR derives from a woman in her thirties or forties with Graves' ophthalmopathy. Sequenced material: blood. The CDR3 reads CASSQGPGGNTEAFF. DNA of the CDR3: TGCGCCAGCAGCCAAGGTCCAGGGGGGAACACTGAAGCTTTCTTT.